The T cell receptor (beta chain) described here comes from a study of molecular identifiers for immune sequencing clone quantification. Germline values: CDR1 MNHEY, CDR2 SMNVEV (reference sequence). The CDR3 is made up of 14 amino acids. V lost 2 bases to trimming and J lost 6 bases, with 11 bases between them. This clonotype was counted at least ten times. TCRdb called the PCR reads again in MiXCR, with one record for every CDR3 protein. Here the sample spans roughly 90,000 distinct CDR3 sequences, around a quarter being singletons. This sequence joins TRBV27 and TRBJ2-1; no clear D. The sequenced sample consisted of naive CD8+ T cells from blood, with Jurkat cell RNA spiked in. Subset: FACS-sorted CD8+CD4-CCR7+CD45RA+ naive T cells. This clonotype originated in a human donor in good health. Some libraries in this study had Jurkat cell RNA spiked in. CDR3 DNA: TGTGCCAGCAGTTTACGTGGACCCCTCAATGAGCAGTTCTTC. It translates to CASSLRGPLNEQFF.